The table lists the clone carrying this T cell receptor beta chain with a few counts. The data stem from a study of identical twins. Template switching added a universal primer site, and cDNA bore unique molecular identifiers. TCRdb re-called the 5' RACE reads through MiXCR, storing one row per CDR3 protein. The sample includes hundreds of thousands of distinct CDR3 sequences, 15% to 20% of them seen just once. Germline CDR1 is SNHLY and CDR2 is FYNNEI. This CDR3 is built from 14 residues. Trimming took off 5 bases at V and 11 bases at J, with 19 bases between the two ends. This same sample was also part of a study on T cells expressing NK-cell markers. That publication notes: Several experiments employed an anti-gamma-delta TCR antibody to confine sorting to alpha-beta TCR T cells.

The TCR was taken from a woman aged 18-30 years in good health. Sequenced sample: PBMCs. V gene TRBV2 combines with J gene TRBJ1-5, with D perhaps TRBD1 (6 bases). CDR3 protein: CASSRGIQGVAQHF. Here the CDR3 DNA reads TGTGCCAGCAGTCGGGGGATACAGGGTGTAGCCCAGCATTTT. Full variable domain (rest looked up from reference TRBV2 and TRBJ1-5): EPEVTQTPSHQVTQMGQEVILRCVPISNHLYFYWYRQILGQKVEFLVSFYNNEISEKSEIFDDQFSVERPDGSNFTLKIRSTKLEDSAMYFCASSRGIQGVAQHFGDGTRLSIL.